This T cell receptor (beta chain) is drawn from a study of cytomegalovirus exposure and HLA in healthy donors. The donors gave bone marrow, and they were healthy. Primers: 60 Vbeta forward and 13 Jbeta reverse. Profiled with immunoSEQ multiplex PCR; TCRdb holds only in-frame clones, not every one. The sample has roughly 120,000 clones, less than 85% seen once. Input material: PBMCs. The TCR originated in a male donor in good health and CMV-seronegative.

CDR3 in DNA: TGTGCCAGCAGCGTAGGTTGGGCAGGGGGCACTGAAGCTTTCTTT. Its translation: CASSVGWAGGTEAFF. The V and J genes are TRBV9 and TRBJ1-1; the match to TRBD1 covers 7 bases. The CDR3 extends over 15 amino acids. Germline V gene lookup returns CDR1 SGDLS and CDR2 YYNGEE. J was trimmed by 4 bases and V by 0 bases; bases with no gene match: 6.